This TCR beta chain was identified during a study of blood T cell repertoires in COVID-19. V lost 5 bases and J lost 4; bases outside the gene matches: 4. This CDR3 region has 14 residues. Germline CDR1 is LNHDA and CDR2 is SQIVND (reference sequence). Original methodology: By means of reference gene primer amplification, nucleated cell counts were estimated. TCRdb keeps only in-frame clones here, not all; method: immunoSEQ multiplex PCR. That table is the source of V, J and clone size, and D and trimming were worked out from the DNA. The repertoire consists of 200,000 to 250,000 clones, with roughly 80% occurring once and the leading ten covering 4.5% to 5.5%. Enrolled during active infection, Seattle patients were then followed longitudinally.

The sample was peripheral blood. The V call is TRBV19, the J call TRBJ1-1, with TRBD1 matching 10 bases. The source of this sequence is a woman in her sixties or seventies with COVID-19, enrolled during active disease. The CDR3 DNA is TGTGCCAGTAGTCCCCGGACAGGGGGCACTGAAGCTTTCTTT. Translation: CASSPRTGGTEAFF.